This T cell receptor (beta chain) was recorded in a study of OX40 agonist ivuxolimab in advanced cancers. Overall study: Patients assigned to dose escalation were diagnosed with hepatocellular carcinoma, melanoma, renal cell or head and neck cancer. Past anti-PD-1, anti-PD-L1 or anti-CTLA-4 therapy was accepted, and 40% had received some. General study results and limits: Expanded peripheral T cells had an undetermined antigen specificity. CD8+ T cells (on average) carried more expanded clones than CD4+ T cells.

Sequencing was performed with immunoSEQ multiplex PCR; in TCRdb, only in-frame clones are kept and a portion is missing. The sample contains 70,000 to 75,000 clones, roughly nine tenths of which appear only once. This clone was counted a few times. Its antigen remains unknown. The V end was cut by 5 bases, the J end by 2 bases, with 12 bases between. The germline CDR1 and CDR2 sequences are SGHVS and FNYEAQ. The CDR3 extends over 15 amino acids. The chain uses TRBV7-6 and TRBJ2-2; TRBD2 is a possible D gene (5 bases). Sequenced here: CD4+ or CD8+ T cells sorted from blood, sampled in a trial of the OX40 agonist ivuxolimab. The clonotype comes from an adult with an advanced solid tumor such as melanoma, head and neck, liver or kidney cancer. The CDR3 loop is CASSQATSNTGELFF. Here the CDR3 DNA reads TGTGCCAGCAGCCAAGCCACTAGTAACACCGGGGAGCTGTTTTTT.